These 15 T cell receptor beta chains came from one sample sequenced in a study of PD-L1 blockade in urothelial cancer. TCRdb's table, derived via immunoSEQ multiplex PCR, lists solely in-frame clones and lacks some. This sample has some 87,000 clones; about nine tenths occur once, and the top ten carry approximately 2%. This sample's time point: pretreatment peripheral blood. The material sequenced was PBMCs, taken around atezolizumab (anti-PD-L1) treatment. The receptors stem from a man in his sixties with urothelial cancer.

J is TRBJ2-2 and V is TRBV12-5; D is uncertain. Germline V lookup: CDR1 LGHNT, CDR2 FRNRAP. Trimming took 6 bases from V and 2 from J, leaving 4 bases between them. CDR3 length: 12 residues. CDR3 region: CASGRNTGELFF. CDR3 in DNA: TGTGCTAGTGGCCGTAACACCGGGGAGCTGTTTTTT.

The chain employs TRBV7-2 and TRBJ2-7; 9 positions agree with TRBD1. CDR3 length equals 16 residues. The germline CDR1 and CDR2 sequences are SGHTA and FQGNSA. The J segment lost 2 bases and the V segment lost 0 bases, leaving 5 bases of the junction unmatched. This CDR3 reads CASSLALGTGTYEQYF. Written as DNA, the CDR3 is TGTGCCAGCAGCTTAGCCCTCGGGACAGGGACCTACGAGCAGTACTTC. Full variable domain (rest looked up from reference TRBV7-2 and TRBJ2-7): GAGVSQSPSNKVTEKGKDVELRCDPISGHTALYWYRQSLGQGLEFLIYFQGNSAPDKSGLPSDRFSAERTGGSVSTLTIQRTQQEDSAVYLCASSLALGTGTYEQYFGPGTRLTVT.

J is TRBJ2-3 and V is TRBV7-3; 8 positions match TRBD2. Germline V lookup: CDR1 SGHTA, CDR2 FQGTGA. CDR3 size: 18 residues. V lost 4 bases to trimming and J lost 0 bases; unmatched junction nucleotides: 12. The CDR3 sequence is CASSSISRGGRSTDTQYF. The CDR3 region has the DNA TGTGCCAGCAGCTCCATATCCCGGGGGGGAAGGAGCACAGATACGCAGTATTTT.

CDR3 DNA sequence: TGCAGTGCTAGGATGACTCGTGGCTACACCTTC. This gives the protein CSARMTRGYTF. This rearrangement joins TRBV20-1 to TRBJ1-2; D is undetermined. Deletions cut 3 bases from V and 7 bases from J, with 9 bases between. This CDR3 spans 11 amino acids. CDR1 and CDR2 from the germline V gene are DFQATT and SNEGSKA (reference sequence).

The V and J genes are TRBV4-1 and TRBJ1-4; a possible D gene is TRBD1 (6 bases). The CDR3 length is 19 residues. CDR1 and CDR2 from the germline V gene are MGHRA and YSYEKL. V lost 0 bases and J 0 bases, leaving 17 bases between the germline ends. The CDR3 is CASSQDWQTGFATNEKLFF. The CDR3 DNA is TGCGCCAGCAGCCAAGATTGGCAAACAGGGTTCGCAACTAATGAAAAACTGTTTTTT.

The J gene is TRBJ2-1, the V gene TRBV28, with 12 bases matching TRBD2. CDR1 is MDHEN, CDR2 SYDVKM, per germline. V trimming: 3 bases; J trimming: 1 base; junction bases outside the gene matches: 1. This CDR3 has 16 amino acids. CDR3 region: CASSFTSGRSYNEQFF. The CDR3 coding sequence is TGTGCCAGCAGTTTCACTAGCGGGAGGTCCTACAATGAGCAGTTCTTC.

The chain uses TRBV6-5 and TRBJ2-1; TRBD2 agrees at 12 bases. The CDR3 covers 14 residues. From germline, CDR1 is MNHEY and CDR2 SVGAGI. The junction had 1 base not matched to a gene; V was cut back by 5 bases and J by 5 bases. CDR3 DNA sequence: TGTGCCAGCAGTCGGACTAGCGGGGACAATGAGCAGTTCTTC. This codes for CASSRTSGDNEQFF.

This clone was seen only once. The chain is built from TRBV4-2 and TRBJ1-2; tentatively, D is TRBD1 (5 bases). The CDR3 has 18 amino acids. V was trimmed by 0 bases and J by 3 bases, leaving 20 bases between them. Germline CDR1 and CDR2: LGHNA and YNFKEQ. The CDR3 sequence: CASSQEVSPSGGDYGYTF. CDR3 DNA: TGTGCCAGCAGCCAAGAGGTTAGCCCGTCAGGAGGGGACTATGGCTACACCTTC.

V gene TRBV7-2 combines with J gene TRBJ2-1, with 8 bases aligning to TRBD1. With 2 bases clipped from V and 8 bases from J, the junction kept 8 bases outside the gene matches. The CDR3 loop spans 15 amino acids. Germline V CDR1 and CDR2: SGHTA, FQGNSA. The CDR3 DNA sequence: TGTGCCAGCAGCTTATCCGCCGGGACAGGCTATGAGCAGTTCTTC. It codes for CASSLSAGTGYEQFF.

V is TRBV7-3 and J is TRBJ2-2; D perhaps matches TRBD1 (6 bases). The germline V gene encodes CDR1 SGHTA and CDR2 FQGTGA. Trimming took 5 bases from V and 1 from J, leaving 8 bases between them. This CDR3 has 14 residues. The DNA for the CDR3 is TGTGCCAGCAGCGGACAGATGAACACCGGGGAGCTGTTTTTT. This sequence encodes CASSGQMNTGELFF. The variable domain in full, with the rest retrieved from reference TRBV7-3 and TRBJ2-2, is GAGVSQTPSNKVTEKGKYVELRCDPISGHTALYWYRQSLGQGPEFLIYFQGTGAADDSGLPNDRFFAVRPEGSVSTLKIQRTERGDSAVYLCASSGQMNTGELFFGEGSRLTVL.

V usage is TRBV4-2 and J usage is TRBJ2-6; the match to TRBD1 covers 7 bases. This CDR3 is built from 18 residues. V was clipped by 0 bases and J by 4 bases; unmatched bases: 9. CDR1 and CDR2 from the germline V gene are LGHNA and YNFKEQ. CDR3 in amino acids: CASSQEGTEALGANVLTF. In DNA, the CDR3 is TGTGCCAGCAGCCAAGAAGGGACAGAGGCTCTGGGGGCCAACGTCCTGACTTTC.

V usage is TRBV4-3 and J usage is TRBJ2-2; D is unclear. Germline CDR1 reads LGHNA; CDR2 reads YSLEER. V was shortened by 1 base and J by 8 bases, with 14 bases between the two germline ends. This CDR3 contains 15 residues. CDR3 in amino acids: CASSQAENPAGELFF. In DNA form, the CDR3 reads TGCGCCAGCAGCCAAGCTGAGAATCCTGCTGGGGAGCTGTTTTTT.

V usage is TRBV10-1 and J usage is TRBJ2-7; D is ambiguous. Trimming took 0 bases from V and 5 from J, leaving 11 bases between them. CDR1 is WNHNN and CDR2 is SYGVQD in the germline V gene (reference sequence). This CDR3 region has 14 residues. CDR3 residues: CASSESNRPHEQYF. The CDR3 coding sequence is TGCGCCAGCAGTGAGTCGAACAGACCCCACGAGCAGTACTTC.

The chain uses TRBV9 and TRBJ2-5; 14 bases are shared with TRBD2. This CDR3 is built from 17 residues. V shed 4 bases, J shed 1 base, and the junction held 6 bases outside the gene matches. Looked up from germline, CDR1 is SGDLS and CDR2 is YYNGEE. This CDR3 is CASSPGTSGGVQETQYF. The CDR3 DNA follows: TGTGCCAGCAGCCCGGGGACTAGCGGGGGCGTCCAAGAGACCCAGTACTTC.

The V gene is TRBV7-3, the J gene TRBJ2-2, with 11 bases that match TRBD2. Germline values: CDR1 SGHTA, CDR2 FQGTGA. V was pared by 5 bases and J by 9 bases, with 8 bases of the junction left unmatched. This CDR3 is built from 15 residues. This CDR3 reads CASSPVAGGPRELFF. In DNA form, the CDR3 reads TGTGCCAGCAGCCCCGTAGCGGGGGGGCCGAGGGAGCTGTTTTTT.